The text below deals with one T cell receptor (beta chain). The trim removed 6 bases at V and 4 bases at J, leaving 12 bases unmatched. In germline, CDR1 is SEHNR, CDR2 FQNEAQ (reference sequence). CDR3 length: 17 amino acids. The sample belongs to a study of shared T cell receptors in the human thymus. Sequenced by immunoSEQ multiplex PCR; TCRdb stores in-frame clones only, minus some. The top ten clones hold under 0.012% of a sample with 700,000 or so clones, 70% to 90% of them seen once. These same data were also listed under a study on human thymus T cells.

This rearrangement joins TRBV7-9 to TRBJ1-2; 12 nucleotides align to TRBD1. The sequence was collected from a girl under three years old with a congenital heart defect. The sequenced sample was thymocytes. CDR3 DNA: TGTGCCAGCAGGACCGGGACAGGGGGCGACGAGGGCTATGGCTACACCTTC. Protein product: CASRTGTGGDEGYGYTF.